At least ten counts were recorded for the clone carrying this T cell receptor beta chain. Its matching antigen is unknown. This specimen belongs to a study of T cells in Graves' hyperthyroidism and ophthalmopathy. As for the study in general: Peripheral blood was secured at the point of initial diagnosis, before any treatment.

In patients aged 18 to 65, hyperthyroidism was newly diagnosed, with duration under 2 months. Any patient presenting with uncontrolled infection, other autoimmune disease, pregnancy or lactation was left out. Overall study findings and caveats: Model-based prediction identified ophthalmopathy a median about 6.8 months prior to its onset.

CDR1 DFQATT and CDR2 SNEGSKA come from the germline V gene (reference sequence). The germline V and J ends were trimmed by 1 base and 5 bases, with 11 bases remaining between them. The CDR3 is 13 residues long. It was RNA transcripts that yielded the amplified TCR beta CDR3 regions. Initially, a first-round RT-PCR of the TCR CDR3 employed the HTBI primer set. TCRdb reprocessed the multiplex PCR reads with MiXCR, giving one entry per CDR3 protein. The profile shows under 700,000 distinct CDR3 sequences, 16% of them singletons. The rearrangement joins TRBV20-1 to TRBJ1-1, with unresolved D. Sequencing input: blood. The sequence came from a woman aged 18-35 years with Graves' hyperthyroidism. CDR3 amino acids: CSARVDKRTEAFF. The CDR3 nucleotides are TGCAGTGCTAGAGTCGACAAGAGGACTGAAGCTTTCTTT.